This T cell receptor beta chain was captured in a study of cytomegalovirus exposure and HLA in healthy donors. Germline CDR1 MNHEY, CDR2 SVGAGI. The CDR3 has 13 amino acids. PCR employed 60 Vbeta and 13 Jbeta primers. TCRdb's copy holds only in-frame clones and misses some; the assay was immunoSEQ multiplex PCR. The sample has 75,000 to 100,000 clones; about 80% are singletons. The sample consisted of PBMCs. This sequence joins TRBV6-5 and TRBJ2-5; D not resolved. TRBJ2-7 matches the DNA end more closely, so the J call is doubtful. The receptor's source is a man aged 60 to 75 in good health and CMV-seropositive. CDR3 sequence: CATFDSRNYEQYF. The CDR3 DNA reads TGTGCCACCTTCGACTCGAGAAACTACGAGCAGTACTTC.